This record looks at one TCR beta chain sequence and its context. Assay: immunoSEQ multiplex PCR; the TCRdb copy retains only in-frame clones and omits some. The sample has about 670,000 clones; more than 70% are singletons. This sample is part of a study of shared clonotypes between healthy human individuals. Trimming cost V 4 bases and J 0 bases, with 7 bases left between them. This CDR3 spans 14 amino acids. Germline CDR1 MNHEY, CDR2 SVGAGI. The V call is TRBV6-5, the J call TRBJ1-5; the D is unclear. This TCR came from a woman aged 25 to 45 in good health. The sample consisted of memory CD4+ T cells sorted from blood. Subset meaning: CD45RA-negative fraction. CDR3 sequence: CASSSGYSNQPQHF. DNA for the CDR3: TGTGCCAGCAGTTCCGGATATAGCAATCAGCCCCAGCATTTT.